Listed below are T cell receptor beta chains from one sample, sequenced in a study of blood T cell repertoires in COVID-19. Measured with immunoSEQ multiplex PCR; TCRdb has only the in-frame clones, and not every one. Among around 180,000 clones listed, 75% to 85% were seen once. Sequencing input: peripheral blood. All receptors derive from a human donor in a cohort sampled during active COVID-19. The CDR3 runs from the conserved cysteine through the conserved F or W. Fields, in order: J gene, V gene, D gene, CDR3 length, clone size, CDR3 DNA, CDR3 protein. A D gene is named only where the DNA matches it firmly. Size tells how often a clone was seen (once, few, many) or the class of an expanded clone, and some rows leave it out.

j_gene: TRBJ2-2
v_gene: TRBV4-2
d_gene: -
len: 13
abundance: -
CDR3nt: TGTGCCAGCAGCCAAGGACAGTACGGGGAGCTGTTTTTT
CDR3aa: CASSQGQYGELFF

j_gene: TRBJ2-5
v_gene: TRBV7-2
d_gene: TRBD2
len: 15
abundance: -
CDR3nt: TGTGCCAGCAGCTCGACTAGCGGGGGTCTCGGGACCCAGTACTTC
CDR3aa: CASSSTSGGLGTQYF

j_gene: TRBJ1-1
v_gene: TRBV10-3
d_gene: -
len: 14
abundance: -
CDR3nt: TGTGCCATCAGTGAAGGCAGGGCGAACACTGAAGCTTTCTTT
CDR3aa: CAISEGRANTEAFF

j_gene: TRBJ2-1
v_gene: TRBV24-1
d_gene: -
len: 13
abundance: -
CDR3nt: TGTGCCACCAGTGATTTGGGGCTAAATGAGCAGTTCTTC
CDR3aa: CATSDLGLNEQFF

j_gene: TRBJ2-7
v_gene: TRBV4-1
d_gene: TRBD2
len: 16
abundance: few
CDR3nt: TGCGCCAGCAGCCAAGGGTGGACTAGCGGACACTACGAGCAGTACTTC
CDR3aa: CASSQGWTSGHYEQYF

j_gene: TRBJ2-6
v_gene: TRBV5-1
d_gene: TRBD2
len: 17
abundance: -
CDR3nt: TGCGCCAGCAGCTTAGACGGGAGGAGTTCTGGGGCCAACGTCCTGACTTTC
CDR3aa: CASSLDGRSSGANVLTF

j_gene: TRBJ2-7
v_gene: TRBV5-4
d_gene: TRBD2
len: 19
abundance: -
CDR3nt: TGTGCCAGCAGCTTACGAGCGGGAACGGTAAGAGTAGGGGCCTACGAGCAGTACTTC
CDR3aa: CASSLRAGTVRVGAYEQYF

j_gene: TRBJ1-2
v_gene: TRBV21-1
d_gene: -
len: 16
abundance: -
CDR3nt: TGTGCCAGCAGCAAAGGTTCGGGGAAGACTAACTATGGCTACACCTTC
CDR3aa: CASSKGSGKTNYGYTF

j_gene: TRBJ1-2
v_gene: TRBV15
d_gene: -
len: 14
abundance: once
CDR3nt: TGTGCCACCAGCCCCCGAACAGGGATCTATGGCTACACCTTC
CDR3aa: CATSPRTGIYGYTF

j_gene: TRBJ2-7
v_gene: TRBV19
d_gene: TRBD1
len: 15
abundance: -
CDR3nt: TGTGCCAGTAGTGTTGGGGGGACAGGTCCCTACGAGCAGTACTTC
CDR3aa: CASSVGGTGPYEQYF

j_gene: TRBJ2-3
v_gene: TRBV9
d_gene: TRBD1
len: 16
abundance: -
CDR3nt: TGTGCCAGCAGCTTTACAACAGGGGTCTCCACAGATACGCAGTATTTT
CDR3aa: CASSFTTGVSTDTQYF

j_gene: TRBJ1-2
v_gene: TRBV4-1
d_gene: -
len: 15
abundance: once
CDR3nt: TGCGCCAGCAGCCAAGATGTAGGGGTCGGCTATGGCTACACCTTC
CDR3aa: CASSQDVGVGYGYTF

j_gene: TRBJ2-7
v_gene: TRBV5-1
d_gene: TRBD2
len: 19
abundance: -
CDR3nt: TGCGCCAGCAGCTTCCAGGGTCGTCGCGGGAGCTATAGCTCCTACGAGCAGTACTTC
CDR3aa: CASSFQGRRGSYSSYEQYF

j_gene: TRBJ2-1
v_gene: TRBV3-1/TRBV3-2
d_gene: TRBD1
len: 17
abundance: -
CDR3nt: TGTGCCAGCAGCCGCCGGGTCCGGGACAGGGGACAGAATGAGCAGTTCTTC
CDR3aa: CASSRRVRDRGQNEQFF

j_gene: TRBJ1-1
v_gene: TRBV20-1
d_gene: -
len: 15
abundance: -
CDR3nt: TGCAGTGCTAGTCGACAGCGACGGGCGAACACTGAAGCTTTCTTT
CDR3aa: CSASRQRRANTEAFF

j_gene: TRBJ1-6
v_gene: TRBV2
d_gene: TRBD1
len: 15
abundance: -
CDR3nt: TGTGCCAGCAGTGGAGCGACAGGGTTGAATTCACCCCTCCACTTT
CDR3aa: CASSGATGLNSPLHF

j_gene: TRBJ1-6
v_gene: TRBV6-4
d_gene: -
len: 13
abundance: few
CDR3nt: TGTGCCAGCAGTGACGGCGGATATTCACCCCTCCACTTT
CDR3aa: CASSDGGYSPLHF

j_gene: TRBJ2-7
v_gene: TRBV5-4
d_gene: -
len: 14
abundance: -
CDR3nt: TGTGCCAGCAGCTTGCTCGCAGGGTCATACGAGCAGTACTTC
CDR3aa: CASSLLAGSYEQYF

j_gene: TRBJ2-1
v_gene: TRBV29-1
d_gene: TRBD1
len: 11
abundance: -
CDR3nt: TGCAGCGTTGGACAGGGGTCTGAGCAGTTCTTC
CDR3aa: CSVGQGSEQFF

j_gene: TRBJ2-7
v_gene: TRBV7-3
d_gene: -
len: 13
abundance: few
CDR3nt: TGTGCCAGCAGCTTACAGTACCAGGGGGAGCAGTACTTC
CDR3aa: CASSLQYQGEQYF

j_gene: TRBJ2-7
v_gene: TRBV7-9
d_gene: TRBD2
len: 16
abundance: -
CDR3nt: TGTGCCAGCAGCTTAGGTCCAGCGGGAGGCACCTACGAGCAGTACTTC
CDR3aa: CASSLGPAGGTYEQYF

j_gene: TRBJ2-7
v_gene: TRBV2
d_gene: TRBD1
len: 14
abundance: -
CDR3nt: TGTGCCAACACCCCCAGGGACAGATCCTACGAGCAGTACTTC
CDR3aa: CANTPRDRSYEQYF

j_gene: TRBJ1-5
v_gene: TRBV7-9
d_gene: -
len: 14
abundance: -
CDR3nt: TGTGCCAGCAGCCAAGGACGGGACTATCAGCCCCAGCATTTT
CDR3aa: CASSQGRDYQPQHF

j_gene: TRBJ1-4
v_gene: TRBV5-1
d_gene: -
len: 14
abundance: -
CDR3nt: TGCGCCAGCACCGCCGGGGGGAGGGATGAAAAACTGTTTTTT
CDR3aa: CASTAGGRDEKLFF

j_gene: TRBJ2-7
v_gene: TRBV6-5
d_gene: TRBD1
len: 14
abundance: -
CDR3nt: TGTGCCAGTGAGACCGGGACAGGAGTGTGGGAGCAGTACTTC
CDR3aa: CASETGTGVWEQYF

j_gene: TRBJ1-3
v_gene: TRBV15
d_gene: TRBD1
len: 14
abundance: few
CDR3nt: TGTGCCACCAGCACAGGGGGCGCTGGAAACACCATATATTTT
CDR3aa: CATSTGGAGNTIYF

j_gene: TRBJ2-3
v_gene: TRBV7-6
d_gene: -
len: 15
abundance: -
CDR3nt: TGTGCCAGCAGCTTAGAACCAGGGCTAACAGATACGCAGTATTTT
CDR3aa: CASSLEPGLTDTQYF

j_gene: TRBJ1-1
v_gene: TRBV23-1
d_gene: TRBD1
len: 14
abundance: -
CDR3nt: TGCGCCAGCAGTCAATCGGGCAGGGGGGCTGAAGCTTTCTTT
CDR3aa: CASSQSGRGAEAFF

j_gene: TRBJ2-3
v_gene: TRBV5-1
d_gene: TRBD1
len: 15
abundance: -
CDR3nt: TGCGCCAGCAGCTTATTAGGGGGCCCCACAGATACGCAGTATTTT
CDR3aa: CASSLLGGPTDTQYF

j_gene: TRBJ2-2
v_gene: TRBV7-2
d_gene: -
len: 15
abundance: -
CDR3nt: TGTGCCAGCAGCTTATACGGGGGTGGGTCCGGGGAGCTGTTTTTT
CDR3aa: CASSLYGGGSGELFF

j_gene: TRBJ1-5
v_gene: TRBV28
d_gene: -
len: 13
abundance: -
CDR3nt: TGTGCCAGCAGTTCCCTCCCGGGGCAGCCCCAGCATTTT
CDR3aa: CASSSLPGQPQHF

j_gene: TRBJ2-3
v_gene: TRBV19
d_gene: TRBD2
len: 15
abundance: once
CDR3nt: TGTGCCAGTAGGCCGGGCGGGGGGGCTTTAGATACGCAGTATTTT
CDR3aa: CASRPGGGALDTQYF

j_gene: TRBJ2-1
v_gene: TRBV29-1
d_gene: TRBD1
len: 12
abundance: -
CDR3nt: TGCAGCGTCTCGGGACAGAACAATGAGCAGTTCTTC
CDR3aa: CSVSGQNNEQFF